This T cell receptor (beta chain) was identified during a study of metastatic and nonmetastatic thyroid tumors (dated by TCRdb to 2018 to 2020). Regarding the research as a whole: The researchers compared repertoires between peripheral blood samples and tumor or nodule tissue samples from patients with malignant or benign thyroid disease.

In the germline V gene, CDR1 corresponds to MNHEY and CDR2 to SVGEGT. The CDR3 goes from the cysteine to the phenylalanine over 14 residues. Only the CDR3 part of the read is kept: 42 bases, read in frame from the first base. V gives up 2 bases and J gives up 12 bases, and the segment between their germline ends measures 14 bases. Receptors were amplified or captured by PCR. Data came from an Illumina HiSeq 4000. High-throughput sequencing was used to profile the CDR3 region of the TCR beta-chain in every patient. Turning to the authors' computational methods: CDR3 differences across clinicopathological groups were used to build a classifier for discriminating distant-metastatic papillary thyroid cancer patients. The Shannon index was used to assess repertoire diversity, and the Morisita-Horn index was used to assess tumor-blood repertoire similarity. Through fastp at Q25 and MiXCR, TCRdb rebuilt clones from the public reads, retaining in-frame beta chains. For this entry, the V and J calls and clone size follow TCRdb and not the study's own pipeline. The sample records around 70,000 clones, around 20% of which are singletons. In total, the top ten clones hold roughly 13% of the sample.

Overall study outcomes, separate from this receptor: In both blood and tumor samples, malignant tumors were reported to have significantly higher TCR beta diversity than benign nodules.

This clone has a count of ten or more. Which antigen it targets is not known. Base quality data are lacking; no much larger clone is found one base away. None of the patients had been given any treatment before thyroid surgery. Using T-cell receptor beta sequencing, the study looked back at clinical samples from patients collected from about 2012 to 2018. This sequence was found in a female donor with papillary thyroid cancer or a benign thyroid nodule (not recorded which). Some clones in this sample may be carry-over from other donors' samples. The chain uses TRBV6-2 or TRBV6-3 and TRBJ1-6; the D segment cannot be called with confidence. The material sequenced was blood. In nucleotides, the sequence is TGTGCCAGCAGTTACGTTGGGCGGAAGGGACCCCTCCACTTT. This yields the protein CASSYVGRKGPLHF.